Sequencing of this TCR beta chain was carried out in a study of blood T cell repertoires in COVID-19. Study overall: The analysed material was cDNA or gDNA that came from T cells, B-cell-depleted T cells, or PBMCs.

The CDR3 covers 16 residues. V lost 4 bases to trimming and J lost 0 bases, with 13 bases between them. Germline V gene sequence: CDR1 SGHTS, CDR2 YDEGEE. Profiled with immunoSEQ multiplex PCR; TCRdb holds only in-frame clones, not every one. The sample consists of around 99,000 clones, about 91% of them appearing once. The rearrangement joins TRBV5-8 to TRBJ2-2, with D maybe TRBD2 (5 bases). The sample taken for sequencing was peripheral blood. The TCR sequence derives from a man aged 50 to 59 with active or convalescent COVID-19. The CDR3 nucleotides read TGTGCCAGCAGCCCCCGTCGGGGTACGAACACCGGGGAGCTGTTTTTT. Translation: CASSPRRGTNTGELFF.